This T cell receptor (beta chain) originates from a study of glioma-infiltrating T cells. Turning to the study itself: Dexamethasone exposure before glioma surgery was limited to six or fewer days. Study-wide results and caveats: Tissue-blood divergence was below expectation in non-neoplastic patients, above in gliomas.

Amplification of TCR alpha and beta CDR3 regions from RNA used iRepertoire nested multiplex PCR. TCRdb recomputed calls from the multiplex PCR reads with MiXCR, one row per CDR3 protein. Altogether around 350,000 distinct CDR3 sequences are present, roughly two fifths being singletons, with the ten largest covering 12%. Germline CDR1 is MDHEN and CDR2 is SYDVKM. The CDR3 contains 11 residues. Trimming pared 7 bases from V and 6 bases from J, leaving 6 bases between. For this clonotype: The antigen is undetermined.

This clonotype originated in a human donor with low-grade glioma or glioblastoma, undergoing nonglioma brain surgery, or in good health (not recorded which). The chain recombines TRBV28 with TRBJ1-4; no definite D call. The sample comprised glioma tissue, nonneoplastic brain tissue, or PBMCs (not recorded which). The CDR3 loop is CASTFDEKLFF. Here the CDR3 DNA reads TGTGCCAGCACATTTGATGAAAAACTGTTTTTT.